This is a list of T cell receptor beta chains from one sample in a study of blood T cell repertoires in COVID-19. TCRdb's copy holds only in-frame clones and misses some; the assay was immunoSEQ multiplex PCR. The sample lists about 46,000 clones; over 75% were seen once. The sequenced material came from peripheral blood. The receptors here all came from a woman aged 80 or older with COVID-19, enrolled during active disease. CDR3s include the opening cysteine and the closing phenylalanine or tryptophan.

j_gene: TRBJ2-1; v_gene: TRBV9; CDR3aa: CASSRGLAGGGDEQFF
j_gene: TRBJ2-3; v_gene: TRBV27; CDR3aa: CASSFGRGTDTQYF
j_gene: TRBJ1-2; v_gene: TRBV11-1; CDR3aa: CASSQGQGELYGYTF
j_gene: TRBJ2-2; v_gene: TRBV6-2/TRBV6-3; CDR3aa: CASSYRTGGSGELFF
j_gene: TRBJ2-7; v_gene: TRBV7-9; CDR3aa: CASTISGYNPYEQYF
j_gene: TRBJ2-5; v_gene: TRBV5-1; CDR3aa: CASSLARGQQETQYF
j_gene: TRBJ2-1; v_gene: TRBV3-1/TRBV3-2; CDR3aa: CASSQDSLGNEQFF
j_gene: TRBJ2-3; v_gene: TRBV2; CDR3aa: CASSTSGDTQYF
j_gene: TRBJ1-5; v_gene: TRBV6-5; CDR3aa: CASSYSLASNQPQHF
j_gene: TRBJ1-3; v_gene: TRBV7-3; CDR3aa: CASSLKAGSGNTIYF
j_gene: TRBJ1-2; v_gene: TRBV18; CDR3aa: CASSPDGSALGYTF
j_gene: TRBJ1-5; v_gene: TRBV19; CDR3aa: CASSLQGAQPQHF
j_gene: TRBJ2-5; v_gene: TRBV2; CDR3aa: CASRVAGVQETQYF
j_gene: TRBJ2-7; v_gene: TRBV25-1; CDR3aa: CASSVSYEQYF
j_gene: TRBJ2-2; v_gene: TRBV4-2; CDR3aa: CASSPGAKTGELFF
j_gene: TRBJ2-7; v_gene: TRBV7-8; CDR3aa: CASTKGTEAYEQYF
j_gene: TRBJ2-1; v_gene: TRBV5-1; CDR3aa: CASSLTSGGAIEQFF
j_gene: TRBJ2-1; v_gene: TRBV18; CDR3aa: CASSQGTSGYNEQFF
j_gene: TRBJ1-6; v_gene: TRBV6-5; CDR3aa: CASWVGAEGNSPLHF
j_gene: TRBJ2-4; v_gene: TRBV18; CDR3aa: CASSPPISLAKNIQYF
j_gene: TRBJ2-1; v_gene: TRBV9; CDR3aa: CASSPGLAGGNEQFF
j_gene: TRBJ1-5; v_gene: TRBV7-2; CDR3aa: CASSLINGQPQHF
j_gene: TRBJ1-5; v_gene: TRBV4-3; CDR3aa: CASSQDSFNQPQHF
j_gene: TRBJ1-4; v_gene: TRBV6-6; CDR3aa: CASSPRNGGGNEKLFF
j_gene: TRBJ1-4; v_gene: TRBV3-1/TRBV3-2; CDR3aa: CASSWSQGEKLFF
j_gene: TRBJ1-6; v_gene: TRBV20-1; CDR3aa: CSASEASLYNSPLHF
j_gene: TRBJ2-2; v_gene: TRBV18; CDR3aa: CASSPTGGPNTGELFF
j_gene: TRBJ1-2; v_gene: TRBV18; CDR3aa: CASSPQGAHGYTF
j_gene: TRBJ2-7; v_gene: TRBV28; CDR3aa: CASSLWTWGGQGAQEQYF
j_gene: TRBJ1-1; v_gene: TRBV5-1; CDR3aa: CASSLVGGGGTEAFF
j_gene: TRBJ1-5; v_gene: TRBV6-5; CDR3aa: CASRRGGPEQPQHF
j_gene: TRBJ1-4; v_gene: TRBV4-3; CDR3aa: CASSQDFRATNEKLFF
j_gene: TRBJ2-1; v_gene: TRBV5-1; CDR3aa: CASSLRAGTSYNEQFF
j_gene: TRBJ2-1; v_gene: TRBV3-1/TRBV3-2; CDR3aa: CASTKGGRKDEQFF
j_gene: TRBJ1-4; v_gene: TRBV6-6; CDR3aa: CASSFGTGGFREKLFF
j_gene: TRBJ2-7; v_gene: TRBV5-1; CDR3aa: CASSLDPSASGEQYF
j_gene: TRBJ1-1; v_gene: TRBV7-9; CDR3aa: CASSPSTGEKAFF
j_gene: TRBJ2-5; v_gene: TRBV7-8; CDR3aa: CASSLGADRGQTQYF
j_gene: TRBJ2-5; v_gene: TRBV5-1; CDR3aa: CASSLPGEETQYF
j_gene: TRBJ1-1; v_gene: TRBV14; CDR3aa: CASSQNRQGEAFF
j_gene: TRBJ2-5; v_gene: TRBV2; CDR3aa: CASSIRTSGMETQYF